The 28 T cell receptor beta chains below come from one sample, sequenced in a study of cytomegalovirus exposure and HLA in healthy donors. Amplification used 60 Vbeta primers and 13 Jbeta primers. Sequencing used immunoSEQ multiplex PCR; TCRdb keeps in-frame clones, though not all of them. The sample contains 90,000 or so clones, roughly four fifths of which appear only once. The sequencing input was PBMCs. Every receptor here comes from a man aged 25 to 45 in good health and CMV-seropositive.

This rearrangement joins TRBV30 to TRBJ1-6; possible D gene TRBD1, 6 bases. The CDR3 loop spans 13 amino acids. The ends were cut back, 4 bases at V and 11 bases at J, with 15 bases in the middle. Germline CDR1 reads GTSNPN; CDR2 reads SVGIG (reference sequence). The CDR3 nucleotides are TGTGCCTGGACCGCACTAACAGGGACACCCCTCCACTTT. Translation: CAWTALTGTPLHF.

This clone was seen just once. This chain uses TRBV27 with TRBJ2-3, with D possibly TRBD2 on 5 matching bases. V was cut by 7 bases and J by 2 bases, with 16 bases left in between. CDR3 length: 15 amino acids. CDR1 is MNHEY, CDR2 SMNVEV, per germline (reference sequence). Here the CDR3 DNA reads TGTGCCAGCACCCCCACGAGGGCTTACACAGATACGCAGTATTTT. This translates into CASTPTRAYTDTQYF.

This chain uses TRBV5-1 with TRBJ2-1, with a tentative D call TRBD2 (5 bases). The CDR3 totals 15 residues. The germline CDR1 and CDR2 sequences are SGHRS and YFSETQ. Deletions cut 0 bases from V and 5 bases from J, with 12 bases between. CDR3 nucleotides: TGCGCCAGCAGCTTGGGCCGCGGAGGCCACAATGAGCAGTTCTTC. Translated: CASSLGRGGHNEQFF.

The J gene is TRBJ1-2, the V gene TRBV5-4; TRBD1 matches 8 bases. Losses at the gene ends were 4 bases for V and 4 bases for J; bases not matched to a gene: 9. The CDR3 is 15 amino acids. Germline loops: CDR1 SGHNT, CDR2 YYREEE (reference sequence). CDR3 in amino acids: CASSGEKTGVYGYTF. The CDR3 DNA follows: TGTGCCAGCAGCGGAGAGAAGACAGGGGTCTATGGCTACACCTTC.

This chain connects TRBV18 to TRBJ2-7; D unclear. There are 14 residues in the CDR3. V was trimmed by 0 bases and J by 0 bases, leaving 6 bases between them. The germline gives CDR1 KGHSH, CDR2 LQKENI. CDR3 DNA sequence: TGTGCCAGCTCACCACCGGGCAGCTCCTACGAGCAGTACTTC. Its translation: CASSPPGSSYEQYF.

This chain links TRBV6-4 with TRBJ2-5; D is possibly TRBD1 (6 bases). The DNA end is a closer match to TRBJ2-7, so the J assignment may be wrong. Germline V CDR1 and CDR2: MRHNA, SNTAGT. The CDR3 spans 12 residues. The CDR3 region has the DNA TGTGCCAGCAGCGCAACAGGGTACGAGCAGTACTTC. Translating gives CASSATGYEQYF.

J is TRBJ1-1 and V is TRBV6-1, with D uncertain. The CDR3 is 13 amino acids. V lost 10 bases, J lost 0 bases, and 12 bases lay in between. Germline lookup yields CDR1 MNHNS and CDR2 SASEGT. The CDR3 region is CAINWSMNTEAFF. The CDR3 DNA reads TGTGCCATAAATTGGAGTATGAACACTGAAGCTTTCTTT.

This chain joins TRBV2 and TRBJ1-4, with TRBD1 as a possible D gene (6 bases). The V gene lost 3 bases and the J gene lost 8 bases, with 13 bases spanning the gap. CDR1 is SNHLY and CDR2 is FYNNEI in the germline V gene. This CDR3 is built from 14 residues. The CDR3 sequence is CASSDRTVVEKLFF. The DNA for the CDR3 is TGTGCCAGCAGTGATAGGACAGTTGTGGAAAAACTGTTTTTT.

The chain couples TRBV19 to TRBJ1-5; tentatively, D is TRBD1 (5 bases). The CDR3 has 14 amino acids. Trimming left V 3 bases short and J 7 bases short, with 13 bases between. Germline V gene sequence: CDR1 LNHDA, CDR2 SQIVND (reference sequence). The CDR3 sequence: CASSIGAGNQPQHF. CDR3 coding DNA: TGTGCCAGTAGTATTGGGGCAGGGAACCAGCCCCAGCATTTT.

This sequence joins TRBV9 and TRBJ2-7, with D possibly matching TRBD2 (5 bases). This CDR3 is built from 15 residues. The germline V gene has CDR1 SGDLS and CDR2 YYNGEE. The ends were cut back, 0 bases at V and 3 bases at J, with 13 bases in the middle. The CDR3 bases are TGTGCCAGCAGCGTAGGACGGGATACATTCTACGAGCAGTACTTC. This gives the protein CASSVGRDTFYEQYF.

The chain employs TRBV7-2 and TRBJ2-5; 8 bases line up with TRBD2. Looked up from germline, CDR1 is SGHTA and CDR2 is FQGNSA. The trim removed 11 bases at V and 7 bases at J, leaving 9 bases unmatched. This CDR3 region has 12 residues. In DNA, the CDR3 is TGTGCCTCGGGGGGGGCTCTCGGGACCCAGTACTTC. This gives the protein CASGGALGTQYF.

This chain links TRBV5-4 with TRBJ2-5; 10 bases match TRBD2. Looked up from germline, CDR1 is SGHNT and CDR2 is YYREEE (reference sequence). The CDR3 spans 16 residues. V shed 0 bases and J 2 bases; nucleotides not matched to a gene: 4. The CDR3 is CASSLGLAGAQETQYF. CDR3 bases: TGTGCCAGCAGCTTGGGTCTAGCGGGAGCGCAAGAGACCCAGTACTTC.

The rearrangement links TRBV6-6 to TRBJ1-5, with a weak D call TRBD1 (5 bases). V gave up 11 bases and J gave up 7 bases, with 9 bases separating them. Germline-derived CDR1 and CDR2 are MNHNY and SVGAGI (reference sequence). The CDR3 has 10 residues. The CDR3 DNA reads TGTGCCGGGGGGTCCCAGCCCCAGCATTTT. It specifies CAGGSQPQHF.

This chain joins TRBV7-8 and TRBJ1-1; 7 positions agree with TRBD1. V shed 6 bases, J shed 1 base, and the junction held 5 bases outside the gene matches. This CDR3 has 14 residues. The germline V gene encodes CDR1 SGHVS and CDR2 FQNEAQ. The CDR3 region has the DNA TGTGCCAGCAGAAGTGACAGGGCGAACACTGAAGCTTTCTTT. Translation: CASRSDRANTEAFF.

CDR3 DNA: TGTGCCAGCAGCCAAGGACTAGCGGGAGTCGGATCCTACGAGCAGTACTTC. It is translated as CASSQGLAGVGSYEQYF. J is TRBJ2-7 and V is TRBV7-6; 13 bases are shared with TRBD2. Germline V CDR1 and CDR2: SGHVS, FNYEAQ. The CDR3 extends over 17 amino acids. With 5 bases clipped from V and 1 base from J, the junction kept 8 bases outside the gene matches.

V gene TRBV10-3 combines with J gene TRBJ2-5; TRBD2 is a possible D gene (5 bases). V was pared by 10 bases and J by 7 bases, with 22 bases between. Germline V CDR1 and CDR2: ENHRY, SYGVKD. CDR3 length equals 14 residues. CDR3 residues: CATTTEGVTGTQYF. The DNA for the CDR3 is TGTGCCACAACGACTGAGGGCGTCACCGGGACCCAGTACTTC.

CDR3 coding DNA: TGCAGTGCTGTATGGGACTATCGGGCTTTCTTT. It codes for CSAVWDYRAFF. This chain uses TRBV20-1 with TRBJ1-1, with D possibly TRBD1 on 5 matching bases. CDR1 and CDR2 from the germline V gene are DFQATT and SNEGSKA (reference sequence). The CDR3 has 11 amino acids. Between the trimmed V and J ends, which lost 5 bases and 11 bases, there was a span of 15 bases.

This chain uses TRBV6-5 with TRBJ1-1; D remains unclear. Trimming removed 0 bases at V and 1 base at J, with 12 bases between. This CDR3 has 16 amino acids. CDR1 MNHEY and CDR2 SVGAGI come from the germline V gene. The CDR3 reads CASSYSRETSNTEAFF. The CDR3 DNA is TGTGCCAGCAGTTACTCCCGGGAGACCTCGAACACTGAAGCTTTCTTT.

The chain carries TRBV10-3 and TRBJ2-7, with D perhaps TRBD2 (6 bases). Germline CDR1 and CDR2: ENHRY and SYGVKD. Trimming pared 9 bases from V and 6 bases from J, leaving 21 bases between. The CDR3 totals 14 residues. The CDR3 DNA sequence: TGTGCCATGGAACCGGGCCAAAAGGGAGGCGAGCAGTACTTC. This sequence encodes CAMEPGQKGGEQYF.

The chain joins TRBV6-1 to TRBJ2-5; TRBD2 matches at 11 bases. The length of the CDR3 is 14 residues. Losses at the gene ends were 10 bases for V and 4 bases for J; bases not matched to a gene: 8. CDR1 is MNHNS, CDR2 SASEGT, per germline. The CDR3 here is CATGLLAGAETQYF. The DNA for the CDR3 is TGTGCCACCGGATTACTAGCGGGAGCAGAGACCCAGTACTTC.

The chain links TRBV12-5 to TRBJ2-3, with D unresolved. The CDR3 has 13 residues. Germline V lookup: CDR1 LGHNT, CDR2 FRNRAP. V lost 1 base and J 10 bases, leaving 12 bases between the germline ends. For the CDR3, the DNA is TGTGCTAGTGGTTTGGGCCCCGGGTTCCCGCAGTATTTT. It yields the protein CASGLGPGFPQYF.

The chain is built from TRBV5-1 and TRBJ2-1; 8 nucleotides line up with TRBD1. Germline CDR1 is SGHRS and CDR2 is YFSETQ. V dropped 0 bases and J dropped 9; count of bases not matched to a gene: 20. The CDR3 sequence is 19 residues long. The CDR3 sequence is CASSLGLEIGTGGWAEQFF. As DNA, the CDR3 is TGCGCCAGCAGCTTGGGCTTGGAAATTGGGACAGGTGGCTGGGCTGAGCAGTTCTTC.

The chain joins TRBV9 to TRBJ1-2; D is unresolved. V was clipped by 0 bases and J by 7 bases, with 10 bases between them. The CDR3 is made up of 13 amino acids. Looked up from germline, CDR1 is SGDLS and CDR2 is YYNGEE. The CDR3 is CASSVGSGGGYTF. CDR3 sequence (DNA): TGTGCCAGCAGCGTAGGCAGCGGTGGTGGCTACACCTTC.

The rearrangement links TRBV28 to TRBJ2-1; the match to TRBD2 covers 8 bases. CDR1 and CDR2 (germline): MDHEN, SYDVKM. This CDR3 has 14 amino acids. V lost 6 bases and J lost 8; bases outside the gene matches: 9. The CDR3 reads CASRSSGSADEQFF. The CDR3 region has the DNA TGTGCCAGCAGATCCAGCGGGAGTGCAGATGAGCAGTTCTTC.

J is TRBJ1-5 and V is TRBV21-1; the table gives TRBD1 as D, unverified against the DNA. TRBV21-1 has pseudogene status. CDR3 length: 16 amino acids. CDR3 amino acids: CASSTKPGQGAQPQHF. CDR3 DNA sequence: TGTGCCAGCAGCACTAAACCGGGACAGGGTGCTCAGCCCCAGCATTTT.

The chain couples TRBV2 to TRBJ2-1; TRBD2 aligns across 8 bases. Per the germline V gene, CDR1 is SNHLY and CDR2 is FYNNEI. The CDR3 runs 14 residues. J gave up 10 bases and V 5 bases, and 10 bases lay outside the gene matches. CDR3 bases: TGTGCCAGCAGTAGCCCCGGGACTAGGGACGAGCAGTTCTTC. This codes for CASSSPGTRDEQFF. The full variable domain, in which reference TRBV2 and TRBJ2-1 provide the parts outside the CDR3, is EPEVTQTPSHQVTQMGQEVILRCVPISNHLYFYWYRQILGQKVEFLVSFYNNEISEKSEIFDDQFSVERPDGSNFTLKIRSTKLEDSAMYFCASSSPGTRDEQFFGPGTRLTVL.

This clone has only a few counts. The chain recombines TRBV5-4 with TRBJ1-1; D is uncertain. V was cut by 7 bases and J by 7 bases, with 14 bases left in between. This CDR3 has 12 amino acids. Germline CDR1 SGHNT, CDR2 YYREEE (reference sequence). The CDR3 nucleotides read TGTGCCAGCGGTAGGGAGTTACTTGAAGCTTTCTTT. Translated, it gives CASGRELLEAFF.

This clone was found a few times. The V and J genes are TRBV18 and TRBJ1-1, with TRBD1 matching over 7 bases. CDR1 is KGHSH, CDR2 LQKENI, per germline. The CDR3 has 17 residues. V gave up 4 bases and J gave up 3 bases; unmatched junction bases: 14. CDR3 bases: TGTGCCAGCTCACGAAGACAGGGCCTACTTCAGGACACTGAAGCTTTCTTT. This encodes CASSRRQGLLQDTEAFF.